What follows are 25 T cell receptor beta chains derived from one specimen sequenced in a study of T cells in Graves' hyperthyroidism and ophthalmopathy. TCR beta CDR3 regions were amplified from RNA. Researchers ran a first-round RT-PCR on the TCR CDR3 using the HTBI primer set. From the multiplex PCR reads, TCRdb called clonotypes with MiXCR, one entry per CDR3 protein. This sample yields about 96,000 distinct CDR3 sequences, of which around 50% are seen a single time; roughly a quarter belongs to the top ten. The sequencing sample was made of blood. The receptors come from a woman aged 40 to 50 with Graves' hyperthyroidism.

With regard to this clonotype: A read error may produce the germline difference seen at one junction end. V is TRBV6-5 and J is TRBJ2-7; the D gene could be TRBD1 or TRBD2 (5 bases each). The CDR3 contains 14 residues. CDR1 and CDR2 (germline): MNHEY, SVGAGI. The CDR3 loop reads CASSSGTSSYEQCF. The CDR3 nucleotides are TGTGCCAGCAGTTCCGGGACCAGCTCCTACGAGCAGTGCTTC.

As to this clonotype: The CDR3 end shows no conserved phenylalanine or tryptophan, and so a read error is likely. No DNA is shown, since the ends of the CDR3 on it are uncertain; the CDR3 is the one TCRdb lists. The chain recombines TRBV7-2 with TRBJ2-7; the tabulated D call, TRBD1, remains unverified against the DNA. Including both end residues, the CDR3 is 14 amino acids long. Looked up from germline, CDR1 is SGHTA and CDR2 is FQGNSA. CDR3: CASSQGKGSPTSST.

This clonotype showed up many times. CDR3 nucleotide sequence: TGTGCCAGCAGCCAAGTATCAGGGAATCAGCCCCAGCATTTT. This codes for CASSQVSGNQPQHF. The chain recombines TRBV4-2 with TRBJ1-5; tentative D call: TRBD1 (5 bases). V was clipped by 1 base and J by 4 bases, with 8 bases between them. Germline CDR1 LGHNA, CDR2 YNFKEQ. The CDR3 has 14 amino acids.

The table lists this clonotype with a few counts. CDR3: CASSGTGPSEQYF. Here the CDR3 DNA reads TGCGCCAGCAGCGGGACAGGGCCCAGCGAGCAGTACTTC. This chain connects TRBV5-1 to TRBJ2-7, with TRBD1 identical over 9 bases. The J segment lost 6 bases and the V segment lost 4 bases, leaving 5 bases of the junction unmatched. In germline, CDR1 is SGHRS, CDR2 YFSETQ. There are 13 residues in the CDR3.

At least ten counts were recorded for this clonotype. The chain employs TRBV5-6 and TRBJ1-3; D possibly corresponds to TRBD1 (5 bases). The CDR3 spans 16 residues. Trimming removed 1 base from V and 4 bases from J, with 15 bases in between. The germline V gene has CDR1 SGHDT and CDR2 YYEEEE. CDR3 bases: TGTGCCAGCAGCTTGTCTTTAGACAGTGAGGGAAACACCATATATTTT. Protein: CASSLSLDSEGNTIYF.

The chain joins TRBV20-1 to TRBJ1-5, with D hard to call. This CDR3 is built from 10 residues. Looked up from germline, CDR1 is DFQATT and CDR2 is SNEGSKA (reference sequence). The V gene lost 3 bases and the J gene lost 7 bases, with 4 bases spanning the gap. CDR3 region: CSASGQPQHF. The CDR3 bases are TGCAGTGCTAGTGGACAGCCCCAGCATTTT.

This clonotype was counted many times. The chain employs TRBV7-2 and TRBJ2-7; TRBD2 agrees at 11 bases. CDR3 length: 15 amino acids. V shed 4 bases and J 7 bases; nucleotides not matched to a gene: 9. Germline V gene data show CDR1 as SGHTA and CDR2 as FQGNSA. The CDR3 sequence: CASSSRLAGLEEQYF. CDR3 DNA: TGTGCCAGCAGCTCACGACTAGCGGGACTAGAGGAGCAGTACTTC.

The rearrangement joins TRBV7-9 to TRBJ2-3; 9 nucleotides match TRBD1. Germline V gene data show CDR1 as SEHNR and CDR2 as FQNEAQ (reference sequence). The CDR3 has 21 amino acids. V lost 4 bases to trimming and J lost 0 bases; unmatched junction nucleotides: 20. In nucleotides, the CDR3 is TGTGCCAGCAGCTCTACCCCGAACCGGGACAGGGCCTCTTCTAGCACAGATACGCAGTATTTT. Residues: CASSSTPNRDRASSSTDTQYF.

This sequence joins TRBV15 and TRBJ1-2, with TRBD1 matching over 8 bases. The CDR3 is 15 residues long. Unmatched junction bases numbered 14, after V lost 6 bases and J lost 8 bases. CDR1 and CDR2 from the germline V gene are LNHNV and YYDKDF (reference sequence). The chain's CDR3 is CATSRKVGQGKGYTF. The CDR3 DNA reads as TGTGCCACCAGTAGGAAGGTCGGACAGGGAAAAGGCTACACCTTC.

This clonotype was picked up many times. The rearrangement joins TRBV10-3 to TRBJ2-3; the match to TRBD2 covers 12 bases. Losses at the gene ends were 3 bases for V and 5 bases for J; bases not matched to a gene: 12. The CDR3 has 18 amino acids. In germline, CDR1 is ENHRY, CDR2 SYGVKD. The CDR3: CAISDPTASGRARDTQYF. The CDR3 DNA is TGTGCCATCAGTGACCCTACCGCTAGCGGGAGGGCAAGAGATACGCAGTATTTT.

The chain joins TRBV5-1 to TRBJ2-5, with TRBD1 matching over 10 bases. CDR3 length equals 16 residues. The germline CDR1 and CDR2 sequences are SGHRS and YFSETQ. The V gene end was trimmed by 7 bases and the J gene end by 5 bases; junction bases not matched to a gene: 14. This CDR3 reads CASGQGQGISEETQYF. The CDR3 DNA reads as TGCGCCAGCGGGCAGGGACAGGGGATTAGCGAGGAGACCCAGTACTTC.

This clonotype has at least ten counts. The V gene is TRBV7-3, the J gene TRBJ2-2; TRBD2 aligns across 7 bases. V was pared by 5 bases and J by 3 bases, with 3 bases of the junction left unmatched. CDR1 is SGHTA and CDR2 is FQGTGA in the germline V gene. The CDR3 totals 14 residues. The CDR3 nucleotides read TGTGCCAGCAGCCGCGGGGGTGACACCGGGGAGCTGTTTTTT. This translates into CASSRGGDTGELFF. The full variable domain, rest sourced from reference TRBV7-3 and TRBJ2-2, is GAGVSQTPSNKVTEKGKYVELRCDPISGHTALYWYRQSLGQGPEFLIYFQGTGAADDSGLPNDRFFAVRPEGSVSTLKIQRTERGDSAVYLCASSRGGDTGELFFGEGSRLTVL.

The J gene is TRBJ1-3, the V gene TRBV9; TRBD1 agrees at 7 bases. Germline V gene sequence: CDR1 SGDLS, CDR2 YYNGEE. Germline trimming cut 0 bases from V and 0 bases from J; bases unmatched to any gene: 0. CDR3 length: 15 residues. CDR3 residues: CASSVGQGSGNTIYF. For the CDR3, the DNA is TGTGCCAGCAGCGTAGGACAGGGCTCTGGAAACACCATATATTTT.

A note on this clonotype: The final CDR3 position lacks the conserved phenylalanine or tryptophan, pointing to a likely read error. V gene TRBV5-1 combines with J gene TRBJ2-5; a weak D match, TRBD2 (5 bases). Trimming stripped 3 bases from V and 0 bases from J, with 12 bases between. The germline V gene encodes CDR1 SGHRS and CDR2 YFSETQ. This CDR3 region has 15 residues. This chain's CDR3 is CASSSGISYQETQYL. In DNA form, the CDR3 reads TGCGCCAGCAGCTCCGGGATATCGTACCAAGAGACCCAGTACCTC.

This clonotype has just one count. V usage is TRBV20-1 and J usage is TRBJ1-5, with D tentatively TRBD1 (5 bases). The germline V gene has CDR1 DFQATT and CDR2 SNEGSKA (reference sequence). This CDR3 has 14 amino acids. The V gene lost 6 bases and the J gene lost 1 base, with 13 bases spanning the gap. CDR3 sequence (DNA): TGCAGTGCCACCCGGGGGGGAAGCAATCAGCCCCAGCATTTT. This encodes CSATRGGSNQPQHF.

This clonotype turned up a few times. The rearrangement uses TRBV12-3 or TRBV12-4 and TRBJ2-7, with D possibly being TRBD1 (5 bases). Trimming took off 7 bases at V and 4 bases at J, with 17 bases between the two ends. The CDR3 contains 14 residues. CDR3 DNA sequence: TGTGCCAGCACCCCCGGCGGCCCAGGGTACGAGCAGTACTTC. Protein: CASTPGGPGYEQYF.

This clonotype has just a few counts. The genes are TRBV7-9 and TRBJ1-5; TRBD1 matches at 9 bases. The CDR3 is 18 residues long. Germline assignment: CDR1 SEHNR and CDR2 FQNEAQ (reference sequence). Losses at the gene ends were 5 bases for V and 2 bases for J; bases not matched to a gene: 13. The CDR3: CASSQEGQGECGNQPQHF. As DNA, the CDR3 is TGTGCCAGCAGCCAAGAGGGACAGGGAGAGTGTGGCAATCAGCCCCAGCATTTT.

This clonotype was seen repeatedly, ten times or more. The chain recombines TRBV7-9 with TRBJ1-1; D is uncertain. The CDR3 contains 13 residues. The germline CDR1 and CDR2 sequences are SEHNR and FQNEAQ (reference sequence). The V and J ends lost 1 base and 11 bases respectively, with 14 bases between them. The CDR3 here is CASSLGEGFQAFF. CDR3 coding DNA: TGTGCCAGCAGCTTAGGGGAGGGCTTTCAGGCTTTCTTT.

Many counts were recorded for this clonotype. The gene calls are TRBV12-3 or TRBV12-4 and TRBJ2-2; D not certain. Trimming stripped 3 bases from V and 1 base from J, with 9 bases between. CDR3 length: 15 residues. CDR3 sequence reads: CASSFAARNTGELFF. Written as DNA, the CDR3 is TGTGCCAGCAGTTTTGCAGCGAGGAACACCGGGGAGCTGTTTTTT.

This clonotype has at least ten counts. The chain joins TRBV24-1 to TRBJ2-2, with unresolved D. The CDR3 is made up of 15 amino acids. The V end was cut by 5 bases, the J end by 4 bases, with 13 bases between. CDR1 and CDR2 from the germline V gene are KGHDR and SFDVKD. The CDR3, as DNA: TGTGCCACCAGTGGGTACAGCTCGAGCACCGGGGAGCTGTTTTTT. Its translation is CATSGYSSSTGELFF.

The chain joins TRBV29-1 to TRBJ2-2; the D gene is possibly TRBD1 (6 bases). CDR1 and CDR2 from the germline V gene are SQVTM and ANQGSEA. The CDR3 contains 16 residues. The V gene lost 7 bases and the J gene lost 2 bases, with 20 bases spanning the gap. CDR3 region: CSALTLSGANTGELFF. The DNA for the CDR3 is TGCAGCGCCTTGACTTTATCAGGGGCCAACACCGGGGAGCTGTTTTTT.

The gene calls are TRBV7-2 and TRBJ2-5; D is undetermined. V was cut by 3 bases and J by 1 base, with 12 bases left in between. From germline, CDR1 is SGHTA and CDR2 FQGNSA. The CDR3 loop spans 15 amino acids. The CDR3 loop reads CASSFRRVGQETQYF. The CDR3 region has the DNA TGTGCCAGCAGCTTTCGGCGTGTGGGCCAAGAGACCCAGTACTTC.

This clonotype was picked up many times. The chain recombines TRBV10-3 with TRBJ1-1; D possibly corresponds to TRBD1 (6 bases). Germline CDR1 ENHRY, CDR2 SYGVKD. V was trimmed by 6 bases and J by 1 base, leaving 9 bases between them. The CDR3 covers 13 residues. The CDR3 DNA reads TGTGCCATCAGACAGGGTTGGAACACTGAAGCTTTCTTT. It encodes CAIRQGWNTEAFF.

The chain is built from TRBV25-1 and TRBJ1-2, with unresolved D. Trimming pared 2 bases from V and 6 bases from J, leaving 7 bases between. The CDR3 sequence is 12 residues long. Germline assignment: CDR1 MGHDK and CDR2 SYGVNS. For the CDR3, the DNA is TGTGCCAGCAGTGAAATCCCAGATGGCTACACCTTC. Its protein product is CASSEIPDGYTF.

The sample holds many counts of this clonotype. This chain uses TRBV5-1 with TRBJ2-2; D is possibly TRBD2 (6 bases). The CDR3 extends over 16 amino acids. Trimming left V 3 bases short and J 0 bases short, with 12 bases between. Germline V gene data show CDR1 as SGHRS and CDR2 as YFSETQ. The CDR3 is CASSWRGQPNTGELFF. The CDR3, as DNA: TGCGCCAGCAGCTGGAGGGGCCAGCCGAACACCGGGGAGCTGTTTTTT.